The T cell receptor (beta chain) described here comes from a study of cytomegalovirus exposure and HLA in healthy donors (dated by TCRdb to 2015 to 2018). At the level of the whole study: In an earlier analysis of 587 of the donors, about 260 Gb of sequence data and some 100 million unique TCR beta sequences from approximately 180 million T cells were reported. On average, around 240,000 unique TCR beta nucleotide sequences were sequenced per donor among several hundred genotyped donors of the cohort, with roughly 18% of those sequences being non-productive. The study profiled the T cell repertoires of some 610 subjects by immunosequencing and related them to cytomegalovirus serostatus. To predict cytomegalovirus infection status, the study combined high-throughput TCR immunosequencing, statistical association of individual TCRs with disease status, and machine learning. A later genetic analysis took genome-wide SNP genotypes for about 65% of the roughly 670 donors and used that subset as a discovery cohort. In the later analysis, no new phenotypic data were used to find candidate immune exposures; instead, reliance was placed on TCR beta sequences and their occurrence across donors. All discovery cohort repertoires had been generated on a single sequencing platform. In a later analysis, previously published TCR beta repertoires from some 640 donors were re-analyzed and high-resolution HLA genotyping was added so that TCR occurrence patterns could be studied. Donor age, sex, ethnicity and CMV serostatus were collected together with the repertoire data. An early release covering approximately 600 HLA-typed donors comprised 250 to 350 gigabases of sequencing data and around 80 million unique TCR sequences. Typing coverage differed by locus: A, B, C, DRB1 and DQB1 were typed in roughly 620-640 donors, DQA1 in around 500, DPA1 in around 600, and DPB1 in around 490. HLA typing included class I and class II loci at four-digit resolution. In addition to the first cohort of approximately 670 subjects, a separate validation cohort of 120 different subjects was used. Of the approximately 370 genotyped donors, more than 75% were placed in the genetic ancestry cluster associated with self-reported Caucasian donors. An earlier analysis of approximately 630 of the donors applied high-throughput TCR beta sequencing to assess whether each TCR beta V gene segment acted as functional or pseudogenic. A handful of DR-DQ haplotypes were treated as single units for association and clustering because of strong linkage in the cohort. The study aimed to test whether cataloging public T cell receptors could reveal signatures of past pathogen exposure. The investigation overall reported the following: At a false discovery rate of 0.05, a later analysis linked some 18,000 TCR beta sequences to specific HLA alleles. When HLA alleles, especially DR and DQ, strongly co-occurred, attributing TCR associations to individual alleles was difficult. According to the authors, the approach could potentially be generalized to other disease states and immunological phenotypes. A later genetic analysis associated a missense DCLRE1C variant with V-gene and J-gene trimming of TCR beta chains, and an independent cohort replicated the association. The classifier was reported to diagnose cytomegalovirus status with high specificity and sensitivity in both the original cohort and the validation cohort. According to a later analysis, TCR association rates differed among HLA loci, with DRB1 alleles showing the most associated TCRs and HLA-C alleles showing the fewest. In the study, about 150 TCR beta chains were listed as associated with cytomegalovirus. Some IMGT-functional V segments, including TRBV6-2 and TRBV6-3, could not be told apart with the 87-base-pair reads, so those segments were excluded. In a later analysis, HLA-associated TCR beta chains were found to be more clonally expanded and to have lower generation probabilities than equally common non-associated chains. In this cohort, only TCR beta chains were sequenced, and detectable features were limited by the absence of alpha or paired-chain data. Because counts were too low, 15 or so rarely observed V segments, including chromosome 9 orphons, were excluded from the earlier analysis of some 590 of the donors. According to a later genetic analysis, donors in an Asian-associated ancestry cluster had fewer N-insertions in productive TCRs than the approximately 700-donor mean. Across donors, most TCR sequences were observed very rarely, whereas some public TCRs were present in many individuals. Linkage disequilibrium might explain the correlated functional status among segregating V segments, but an unknown experimental factor could not be excluded. A few of the identified cytomegalovirus-associated TCR beta chains were confirmed in vitro to be specific for cytomegalovirus antigens. A further reported finding was that TCR beta sequences accurately predicted the HLA-A and HLA-B alleles for most subjects in the first cohort. Sequencing depth was assumed to be roughly uniform across donors in the presence/absence analyses, though that assumption may not hold. A later analysis found that most CMV-associated TCR beta chains appeared HLA-restricted, with HLA associations seemingly driven largely by CMV exposure. Broadly in line with IMGT annotations, most TCR beta V segments showed up in productive rearrangements about 87% or about 30% of the time in an earlier analysis of 587 of the donors. Immune exposure information for the cohort was limited to CMV serostatus. A cluster of highly shared sequence variants was judged likely to be a technical artifact of the sequencing pipeline. Several of the top co-occurrence clusters appeared to be linked to parvovirus B19, influenza, CMV and Epstein-Barr virus, according to a later analysis. Because HLA typing was unavailable for some donors at each locus, only the typed subset was used in association tests.

The cohort consisted of more than 650 healthy bone marrow donors. At the time of sampling, all cohort members were nominally healthy, though unrecorded immune exposures were likely present. The donor tested CMV seropositive, placing the donor among the 289 seropositive members of the cohort. A peripheral blood sample was provided by each donor, and peripheral blood mononuclear cells were used for TCR beta sequencing. The Qiagen DNeasy Blood Extraction Kit was used to extract genomic DNA from the blood cell samples. As to this clone: Which antigen it targets is not known. The germline gene is not matched at one end of the junction; a read error may be the cause.

Library preparation used the immunoSEQ multiplex PCR assay. The multiplex PCR relied on a mix of 60 forward primers for TCR Vbeta segments and 13 reverse primers for TCR Jbeta segments. A multiplex PCR assay on genomic DNA amplified the CDR3 region of rearranged TCR beta genes. Amplified TCR beta libraries were sequenced as 87-base-pair reads on the Illumina HiSeq System. As for the authors' bioinformatics: A later analysis tallied some 79 million unique TCR beta chains across the 666 repertoires, and approximately 12 million of those chains were shared by two or more donors. Raw reads were error-corrected and collapsed into unique sequences by a nearest-neighbor algorithm in which closely related sequences were merged to remove PCR and sequencing errors. To assign V, D and J gene segments, CDR3 sequences were aligned to IMGT reference sequences. Each retained sequence needed at least a six-nucleotide match to both a V gene segment and a J gene segment. Rearrangements were classified as productive when the CDR3 lacked stop codons and remained in frame with V and J, and all other rearrangements were classified as non-productive. CDR3 was defined by IMGT convention, running from the second conserved V-encoded cysteine to the conserved J-encoded phenylalanine. The earlier analysis of fewer than 700 of the donors excluded sequences that lacked an unambiguous match to a single V gene segment. In an earlier analysis of 587 of the donors, V segments were called functional above 56.7% productive rearrangements and were called segregating when the between-donor standard deviation exceeded 5%. A statistical classification framework was built for diagnosing cytomegalovirus status from the catalog of TCR beta chain sequences. In a later analysis, TCR nucleotide sequences were compared against IMGT/GENE-DB human TR gene sequences so that V and J genes could be assigned. The TCRdist pipeline was used in a later analysis to assign CDR3 sequences and most-parsimonious VDJ recombination scenarios. In a later analysis, each TCR beta chain was defined by its CDR3 amino acid sequence together with its V-gene family, and reads lacking a unique V-gene family were excluded. A later analysis removed 592 highly shared, low-generation-probability nucleotide sequences to deal with suspected cross-contamination and a sequencing artifact. For each public chain, a later analysis derived a clonal expansion index from normalized ranks of inferred template counts within each repertoire. In a later analysis, generation probabilities were computed with a VDJ recombination model fitted to out-of-frame rearrangements, and the resulting probabilities were checked against IGoR. In a later analysis, hypergeometric tests were used to score TCR-TCR, TCR-HLA and TCR-CMV co-occurrence, with a repertoire-size bias correction applied to TCR pairs. A later analysis estimated false discovery rates by permuting HLA or CMV assignments 20 times. In a later analysis, co-occurring TCRs were grouped using DBSCAN, with TCRdist sequence similarity added in when clustering inside HLA-allele-positive subsets. Repertoires with fewer than 30,000 or more than 120,000 public chains, plus five repertoires with anomalous nucleotide sharing, were excluded from co-occurrence clustering. Not all clones reach the TCRdb copy of this immuneACCESS table, which keeps in-frame sequences only. Checked studies attribute under half of the gap to unresolved V genes and leave the rest unexplained. V, J and clone size derive from that table, while D and trimming were established from the DNA sequence. The sample table records around 190,000 clones; about 79% of these occur just once. The ten largest make up under 1.5% of the sample.

CDR1 MRHNA and CDR2 SNTAGT were looked up in the germline V gene. Taken from cysteine to phenylalanine, the CDR3 has 14 residues. The kept DNA is CDR3 alone, 42 bases in frame from the first base. The sequence links TRBV6-4 to TRBJ2-1; the D gene is perhaps TRBD2, on 6 matching bases. The sample consisted of PBMCs. The sequence derives from a girl aged 2 to 10 in good health and CMV-seropositive. The CDR3 region: CASSEGTWGNEQFF. The DNA sequence is given as TGTGCTAGCAGCGAGGGGACTTGGGGCAATGAGCAGTTCTTC.